This TCR beta chain was captured in a study of blood T cells in healthy people across ages. The second PCR ran roughly 6 to 11 cycles with a sample-barcoded 5' primer and J-beta primers. One entry per CDR3 protein results from TCRdb running MiXCR on the 5' RACE reads. The table lists 1,800,000 or so distinct CDR3 sequences, around 42% of them singletons. Per germline, CDR1 MGHRA and CDR2 YSYEKL. Trimming removed 1 base at V and 4 bases at J, with 14 bases between. There are 16 residues in the CDR3. The chain employs TRBV4-1 and TRBJ2-1, with D uncertain. The source material was blood. This receptor was obtained from a human donor in good health. DNA of the CDR3: TGCGCCAGCAGCCAAGTAGGAGACCCCAGGTACAATGAGCAGTTCTTC. Amino acids: CASSQVGDPRYNEQFF.